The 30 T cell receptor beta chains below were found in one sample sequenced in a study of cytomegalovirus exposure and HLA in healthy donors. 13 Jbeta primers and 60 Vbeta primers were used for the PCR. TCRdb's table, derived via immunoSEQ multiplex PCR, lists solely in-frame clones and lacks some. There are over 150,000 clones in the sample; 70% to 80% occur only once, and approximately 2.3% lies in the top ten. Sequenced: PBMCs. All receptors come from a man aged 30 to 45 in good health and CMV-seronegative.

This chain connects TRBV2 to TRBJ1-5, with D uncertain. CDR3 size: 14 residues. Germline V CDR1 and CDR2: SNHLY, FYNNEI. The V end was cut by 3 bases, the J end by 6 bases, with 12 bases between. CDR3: CASSELREGQPQHF. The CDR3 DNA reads TGTGCCAGCAGTGAGTTAAGAGAGGGTCAGCCCCAGCATTTT.

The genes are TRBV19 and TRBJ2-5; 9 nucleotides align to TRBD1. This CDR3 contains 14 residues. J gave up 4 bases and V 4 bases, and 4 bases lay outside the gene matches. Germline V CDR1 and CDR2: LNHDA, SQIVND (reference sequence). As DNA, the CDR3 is TGTGCCAGTAGTAGGACAGGGGTCCGAGAGACCCAGTACTTC. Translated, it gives CASSRTGVRETQYF.

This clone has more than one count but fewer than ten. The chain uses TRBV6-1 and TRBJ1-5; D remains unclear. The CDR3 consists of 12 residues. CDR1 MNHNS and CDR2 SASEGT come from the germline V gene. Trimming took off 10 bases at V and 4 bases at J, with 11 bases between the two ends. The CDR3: CAISLPNQPQHF. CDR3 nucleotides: TGTGCCATAAGCCTCCCGAATCAGCCCCAGCATTTT.

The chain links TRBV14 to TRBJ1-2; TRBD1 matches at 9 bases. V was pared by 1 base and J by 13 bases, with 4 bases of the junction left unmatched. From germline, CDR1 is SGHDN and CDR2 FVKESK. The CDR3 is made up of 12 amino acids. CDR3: CASSQVGQGPTF. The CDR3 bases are TGTGCCAGCAGCCAAGTTGGACAGGGGCCCACCTTC. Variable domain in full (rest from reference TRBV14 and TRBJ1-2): EAGVTQFPSHSVIEKGQTVTLRCDPISGHDNLYWYRRVMGKEIKFLLHFVKESKQDESGMPNNRFLAERTGGTYSTLKVQPAELEDSGVYFCASSQVGQGPTFGSGTRLTVV.

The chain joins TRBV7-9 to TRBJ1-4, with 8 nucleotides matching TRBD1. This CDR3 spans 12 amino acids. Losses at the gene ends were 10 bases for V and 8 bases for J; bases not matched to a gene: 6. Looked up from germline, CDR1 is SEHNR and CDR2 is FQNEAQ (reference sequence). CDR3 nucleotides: TGTGCCACGGGACAGGTGGGGGAAAAACTGTTTTTT. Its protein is CATGQVGEKLFF.

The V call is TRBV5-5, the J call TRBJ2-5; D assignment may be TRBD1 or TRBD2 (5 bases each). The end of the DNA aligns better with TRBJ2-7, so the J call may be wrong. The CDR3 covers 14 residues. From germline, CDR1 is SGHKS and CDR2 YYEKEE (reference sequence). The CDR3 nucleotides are TGTGCCAGCAGCTTGGTTCTGGGGGCCTACGAGCAGTACTTC. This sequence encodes CASSLVLGAYEQYF.

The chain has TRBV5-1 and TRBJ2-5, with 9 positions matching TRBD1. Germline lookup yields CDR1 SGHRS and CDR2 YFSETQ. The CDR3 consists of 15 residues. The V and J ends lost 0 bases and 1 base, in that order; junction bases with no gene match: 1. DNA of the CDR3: TGCGCCAGCAGCTTGGGGGACAGGGTCCAAGAGACCCAGTACTTC. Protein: CASSLGDRVQETQYF.

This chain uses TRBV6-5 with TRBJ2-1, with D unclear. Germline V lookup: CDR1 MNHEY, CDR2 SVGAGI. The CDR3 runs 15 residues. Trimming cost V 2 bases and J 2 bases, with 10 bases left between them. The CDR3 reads CASSYEQSTYNEQFF. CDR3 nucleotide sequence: TGTGCCAGCAGTTACGAACAGTCCACCTACAATGAGCAGTTCTTC.

As DNA, the CDR3 is TGTGCCAGCAGACAGGGGAACACCGGGGAGCTGTTTTTT. Translation: CASRQGNTGELFF. The chain employs TRBV6-5 and TRBJ2-2; tentative D call: TRBD1 (6 bases). The CDR3 is 13 residues long. The germline CDR1 and CDR2 sequences are MNHEY and SVGAGI. V lost 6 bases and J 1 base, leaving 6 bases between the germline ends.

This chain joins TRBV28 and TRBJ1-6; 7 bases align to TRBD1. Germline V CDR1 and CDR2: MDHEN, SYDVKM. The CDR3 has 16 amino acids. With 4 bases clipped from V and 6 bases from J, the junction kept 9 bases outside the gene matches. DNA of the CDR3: TGTGCCAGCAGTTCCCCGGGACAGACTTCTAATTCACCCCTCCACTTT. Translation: CASSSPGQTSNSPLHF.

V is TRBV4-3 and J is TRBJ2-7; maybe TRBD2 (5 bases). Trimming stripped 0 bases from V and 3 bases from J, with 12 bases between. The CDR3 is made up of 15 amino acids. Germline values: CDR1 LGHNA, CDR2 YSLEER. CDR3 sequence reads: CASSQERGQFYEQYF. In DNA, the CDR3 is TGCGCCAGCAGCCAAGAAAGAGGGCAGTTCTACGAGCAGTACTTC.

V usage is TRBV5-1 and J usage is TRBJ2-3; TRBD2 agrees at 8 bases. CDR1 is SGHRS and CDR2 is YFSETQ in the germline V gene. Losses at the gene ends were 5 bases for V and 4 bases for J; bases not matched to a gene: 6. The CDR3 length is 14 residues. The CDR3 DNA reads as TGCGCCAGCAGGATTAGCGGGGAGGCAGATACGCAGTATTTT. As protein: CASRISGEADTQYF.

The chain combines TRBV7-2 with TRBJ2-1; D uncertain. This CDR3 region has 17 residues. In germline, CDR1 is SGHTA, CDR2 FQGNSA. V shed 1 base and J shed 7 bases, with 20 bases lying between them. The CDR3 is CASSLGAGAGSANEQFF. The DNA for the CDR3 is TGTGCCAGCAGCTTAGGAGCCGGTGCCGGGTCTGCGAATGAGCAGTTCTTC.

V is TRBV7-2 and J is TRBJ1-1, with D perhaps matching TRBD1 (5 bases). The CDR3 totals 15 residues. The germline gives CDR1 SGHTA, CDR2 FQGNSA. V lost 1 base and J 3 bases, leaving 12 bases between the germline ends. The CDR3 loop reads CASSLEGLLDTEAFF. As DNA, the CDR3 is TGTGCCAGCAGCTTAGAGGGGTTACTGGACACTGAAGCTTTCTTT.

In DNA form, the CDR3 reads TGTGCCTGGAGTGTAACTAGCGGAGAGACCCAGTACTTC. It is translated as CAWSVTSGETQYF. The chain links TRBV30 to TRBJ2-5, with 8 bases aligning to TRBD2. Trimming removed 0 bases from V and 4 bases from J; junction bases left unmatched: 1. Germline loops: CDR1 GTSNPN, CDR2 SVGIG (reference sequence). The CDR3 runs to 13 residues. Supplemented by reference TRBV30 and TRBJ2-5, the full variable domain reads SQTIHQWPATLVQPVGSPLSLECTVEGTSNPNLYWYRQAAGRGLQLLFYSVGIGQISSEVPQNLSASRPQDRQFILSSKKLLLSDSGFYLCAWSVTSGETQYFGPGTRLLVL.

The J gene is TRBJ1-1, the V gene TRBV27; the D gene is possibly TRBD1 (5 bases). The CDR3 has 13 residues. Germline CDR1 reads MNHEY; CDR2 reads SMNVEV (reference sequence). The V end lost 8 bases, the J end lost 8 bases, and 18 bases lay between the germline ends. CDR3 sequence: CASGRGGRIEAFF. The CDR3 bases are TGTGCCAGCGGTCGGGGGGGTCGGATAGAAGCTTTCTTT.

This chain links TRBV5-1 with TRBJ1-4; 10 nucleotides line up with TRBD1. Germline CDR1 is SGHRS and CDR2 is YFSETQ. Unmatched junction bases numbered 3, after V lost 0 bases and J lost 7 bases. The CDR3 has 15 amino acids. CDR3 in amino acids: CASSLDGQGVEKLFF. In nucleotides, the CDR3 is TGCGCCAGCAGCTTGGACGGACAGGGGGTTGAAAAACTGTTTTTT.

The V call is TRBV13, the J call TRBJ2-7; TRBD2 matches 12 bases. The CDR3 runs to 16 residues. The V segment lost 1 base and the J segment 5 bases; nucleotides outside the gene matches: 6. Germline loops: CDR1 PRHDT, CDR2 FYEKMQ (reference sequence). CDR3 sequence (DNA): TGTGCCAGCAGCTTAGCCGGGACTAGCGGGTTGCACGAGCAGTACTTC. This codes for CASSLAGTSGLHEQYF.

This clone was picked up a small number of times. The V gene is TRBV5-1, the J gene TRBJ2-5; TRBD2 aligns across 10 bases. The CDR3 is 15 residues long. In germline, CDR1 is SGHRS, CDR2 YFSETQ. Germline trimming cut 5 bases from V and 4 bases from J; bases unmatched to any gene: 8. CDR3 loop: CASRRGSSGGETQYF. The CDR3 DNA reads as TGCGCCAGCAGGCGTGGGTCTAGCGGGGGAGAGACCCAGTACTTC.

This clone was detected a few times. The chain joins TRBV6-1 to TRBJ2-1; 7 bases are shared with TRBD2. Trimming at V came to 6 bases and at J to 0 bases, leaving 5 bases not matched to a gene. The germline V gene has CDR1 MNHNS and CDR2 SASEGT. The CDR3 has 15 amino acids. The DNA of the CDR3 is TGTGCCAGCAGGGGTGGCGGGGGCTCCTACAATGAGCAGTTCTTC. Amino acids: CASRGGGGSYNEQFF.

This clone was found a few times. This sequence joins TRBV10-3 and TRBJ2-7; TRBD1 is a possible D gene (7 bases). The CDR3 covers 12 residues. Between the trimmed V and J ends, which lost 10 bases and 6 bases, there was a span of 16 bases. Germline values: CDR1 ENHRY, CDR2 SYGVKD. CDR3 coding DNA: TGTGCCACGTGGGGGGACAGAAGCGAGCAGTACTTC. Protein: CATWGDRSEQYF.

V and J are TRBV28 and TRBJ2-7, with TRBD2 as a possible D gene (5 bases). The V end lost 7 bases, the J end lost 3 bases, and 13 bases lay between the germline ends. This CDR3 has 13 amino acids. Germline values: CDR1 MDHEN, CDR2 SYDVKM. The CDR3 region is CASNEDLNYEQYF. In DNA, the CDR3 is TGTGCCAGCAACGAGGACTTAAACTACGAGCAGTACTTC.

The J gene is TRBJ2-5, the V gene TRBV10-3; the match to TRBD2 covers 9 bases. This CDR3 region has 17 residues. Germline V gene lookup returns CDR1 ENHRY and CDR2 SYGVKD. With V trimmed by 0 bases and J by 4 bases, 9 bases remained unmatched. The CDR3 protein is CAISESTTSGLGETQYF. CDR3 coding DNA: TGTGCCATCAGTGAGTCGACGACTAGCGGCCTGGGAGAGACCCAGTACTTC.

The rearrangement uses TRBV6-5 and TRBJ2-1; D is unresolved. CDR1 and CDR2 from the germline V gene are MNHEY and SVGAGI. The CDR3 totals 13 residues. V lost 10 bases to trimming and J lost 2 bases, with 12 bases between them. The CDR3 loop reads CATTQFPYNEQFF. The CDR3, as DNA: TGTGCCACCACACAGTTCCCCTACAATGAGCAGTTCTTC.

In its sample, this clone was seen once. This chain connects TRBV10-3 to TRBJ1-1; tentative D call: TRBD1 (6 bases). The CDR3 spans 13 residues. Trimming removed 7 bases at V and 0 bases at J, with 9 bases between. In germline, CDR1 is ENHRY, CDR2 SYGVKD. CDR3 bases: TGTGCCATCACAGGGGCTCTGAACACTGAAGCTTTCTTT. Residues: CAITGALNTEAFF.

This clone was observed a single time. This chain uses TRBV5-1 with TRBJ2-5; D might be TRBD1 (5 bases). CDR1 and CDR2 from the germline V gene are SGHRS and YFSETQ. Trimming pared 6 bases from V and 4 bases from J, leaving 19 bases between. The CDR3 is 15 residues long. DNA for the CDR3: TGCGCCAGCAAGTTATTCGACAGAGAGTCAGAGACCCAGTACTTC. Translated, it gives CASKLFDRESETQYF.

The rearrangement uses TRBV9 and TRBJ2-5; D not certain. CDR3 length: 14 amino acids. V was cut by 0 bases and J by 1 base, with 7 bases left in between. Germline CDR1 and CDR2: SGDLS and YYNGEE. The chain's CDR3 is CASSVGPVQETQYF. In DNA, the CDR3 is TGTGCCAGCAGCGTAGGCCCGGTCCAAGAGACCCAGTACTTC.

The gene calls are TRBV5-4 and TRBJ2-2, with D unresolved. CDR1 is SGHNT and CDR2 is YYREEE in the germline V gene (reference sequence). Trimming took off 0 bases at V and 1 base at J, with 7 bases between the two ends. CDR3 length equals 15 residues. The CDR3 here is CASSLGQVNTGELFF. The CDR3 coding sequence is TGTGCCAGCAGCTTGGGGCAGGTGAACACCGGGGAGCTGTTTTTT.

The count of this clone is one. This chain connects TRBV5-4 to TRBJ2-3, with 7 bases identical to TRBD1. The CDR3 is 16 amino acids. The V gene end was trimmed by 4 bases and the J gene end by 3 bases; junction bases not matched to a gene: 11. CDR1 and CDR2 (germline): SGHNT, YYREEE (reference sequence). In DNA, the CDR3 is TGTGCCAGCAGCCTAAATAACAGGGGTGGGACAGATACGCAGTATTTT. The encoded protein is CASSLNNRGGTDTQYF.

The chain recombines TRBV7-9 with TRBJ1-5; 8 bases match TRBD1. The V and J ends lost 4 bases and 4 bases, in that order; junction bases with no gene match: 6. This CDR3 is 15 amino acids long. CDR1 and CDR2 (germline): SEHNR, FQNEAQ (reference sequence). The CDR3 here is CASSYYRGTNQPQHF. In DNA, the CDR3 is TGTGCCAGCAGCTACTACAGGGGGACGAATCAGCCCCAGCATTTT.